This T cell receptor (beta chain) was observed in a study of metastatic and nonmetastatic thyroid tumors. On the study more broadly: Comparison of repertoires was carried out across blood and tumor or nodule tissue from malignant and benign thyroid patients.

V was clipped by 5 bases and J by 4 bases, with 29 bases between them. The CDR3 length is 19 residues. Germline loops: CDR1 MNHNS, CDR2 SASEGT. The authors' processing: Clinicopathological groups supplied CDR3 differences that were used to build a distant-metastasis classifier for papillary thyroid cancer. TCRdb re-processed the PCR reads through MiXCR. Here the V and J calls rest on TCRdb's processing, not on the authors' analysis. The table includes approximately 70,000 clones, about 4% detected once. To note about this clone: Antigen specificity is unknown.

Study conclusions and caveats: Across blood and tumor, TCR beta diversity in malignant thyroid tumors was reportedly significantly higher than in benign nodules.

Patients underwent thyroid surgery, and none had received any treatment before it. The TCR was taken from a female donor with papillary thyroid cancer or a benign thyroid nodule (not recorded which). Some clones in this sample may be carry-over from other donors' samples. Input material: blood. The V and J genes are TRBV6-1 and TRBJ1-2; no clear D. The chain's CDR3 is CASSPLRPGFSVRSYGYTF. CDR3 sequence (DNA): TGTGCCAGCAGTCCTCTCCGCCCGGGATTCAGCGTGAGGAGCTATGGCTACACCTTC.